The present entry profiles one TCR beta chain with its context. Its antigen is not identified. No infections or other immune events were documented during collection. TCRdb keeps only in-frame clones here, not all; method: immunoSEQ multiplex PCR. This sample has over 85,000 clones, with roughly 81% found just once. The sample is drawn from a study of identifying expanded T cells in peripheral blood. Study results and limitations: Variance in clone template counts between two-week samples significantly increased with total template count across all healthy donors. Over around two and four weeks, about 17 and 20 clones changed, versus around 1.1 between replicates.

The sequence derives from a person between 18 and 75 years old in good health. Sequenced material: blood.

CDR3 DNA: TGTGCCAGCAGCTCCGGCGTAGGAGGGGGCACAGATACGCAGTATTTT. As protein: CASSSGVGGGTDTQYF. This chain connects TRBV11-3 to TRBJ2-3, with a tentative D call TRBD2 (6 bases). Deletions cut 4 bases from V and 1 base from J, with 15 bases between. Germline assignment: CDR1 SGHNT and CDR2 YENEEA. This CDR3 has 16 residues. Using reference TRBV11-3 and TRBJ2-3 for the parts outside the CDR3, the full variable domain is EAGVVQSPRYKIIEKKQPVAFWCNPISGHNTLYWYLQNLGQGPELLIRYENEEAVDDSQLPKDRFSAERLKGVDSTLKIQPAELGDSAVYLCASSSGVGGGTDTQYFGPGTRLTVL.